Following are 18 T cell receptor beta chains from one sample sequenced in a study of OX40 agonist ivuxolimab in advanced cancers. The table came from immunoSEQ multiplex PCR; TCRdb's copy has only in-frame clones and leaves some out. This table has 35,000 to 45,000 clones, 80% appearing once. The sample consisted of CD4+ or CD8+ T cells sorted from blood, taken in a trial of the OX40 agonist ivuxolimab. All receptors come from an adult with an advanced solid tumor such as melanoma, head and neck, liver or kidney cancer.

This rearrangement joins TRBV6-1 to TRBJ2-7; the match to TRBD1 covers 10 bases. The germline CDR1 and CDR2 sequences are MNHNS and SASEGT. The CDR3 contains 15 residues. Unmatched junction bases numbered 5, after V lost 5 bases and J lost 1 base. The CDR3 DNA is TGTGCCAGCAGTTCTAGGACAGGGGGATCCTACGAGCAGTACTTC. It translates to CASSSRTGGSYEQYF.

V gene TRBV2 combines with J gene TRBJ1-2, with TRBD1 as a possible D gene (6 bases). Deletions cut 4 bases from V and 5 bases from J, with 11 bases between. The CDR3 contains 13 residues. CDR1 is SNHLY, CDR2 FYNNEI, per germline. The CDR3: CASSGTGSYGYTF. As DNA, the CDR3 is TGTGCCAGCAGTGGAACAGGGAGTTATGGCTACACCTTC.

This chain uses TRBV4-2 with TRBJ2-7; D may be TRBD1 (6 bases). Per germline, CDR1 LGHNA and CDR2 YNFKEQ. The V and J ends lost 4 bases and 1 base respectively, with 20 bases between them. This CDR3 has 17 amino acids. The CDR3: CASSPQGRGTGSYEQYF. CDR3 DNA: TGTGCCAGCAGCCCTCAGGGGCGCGGCACAGGGTCCTACGAGCAGTACTTC.

The chain joins TRBV5-1 to TRBJ2-6; TRBD2 is a possible D gene (5 bases). The CDR3 loop spans 15 amino acids. Germline CDR1 SGHRS, CDR2 YFSETQ. Trimming removed 1 base at V and 4 bases at J, with 9 bases between. CDR3 loop: CASSLPGTGANVLTF. CDR3 bases: TGCGCCAGCAGCTTGCCGGGAACGGGGGCCAACGTCCTGACTTTC.

The chain joins TRBV27 to TRBJ1-1, with D tentatively TRBD1 (6 bases). V lost 3 bases and J 5 bases, leaving 13 bases between the germline ends. The CDR3 is made up of 14 amino acids. Germline assignment: CDR1 MNHEY and CDR2 SMNVEV (reference sequence). This CDR3 is CASSLEGVGTEAFF. The CDR3 DNA follows: TGTGCCAGCAGTTTGGAGGGGGTGGGAACTGAAGCTTTCTTT.

The gene calls are TRBV2 and TRBJ2-5; D is possibly TRBD2 (6 bases). CDR3 length equals 13 residues. Germline CDR1 SNHLY, CDR2 FYNNEI. V was pared by 7 bases and J by 4 bases, with 13 bases between. CDR3: CASTSEAGETQYF. The CDR3 region has the DNA TGTGCCAGCACTAGCGAGGCAGGAGAGACCCAGTACTTC.

This chain uses TRBV11-1 with TRBJ2-1, with D maybe TRBD2 (7 bases). The CDR3 has 18 amino acids. Germline CDR1 is SGHAT and CDR2 is FQDESV (reference sequence). Trimming stripped 2 bases from V and 9 bases from J, with 26 bases between. CDR3: CASSLNSVGTILQGEQFF. As DNA, the CDR3 is TGTGCCAGCAGCTTAAACTCAGTGGGGACTATACTACAGGGTGAGCAGTTCTTC.

In its sample, this clone was seen a few times. The same CDR3 can be traced to other DNA sequences in this sample. The chain is built from TRBV18 and TRBJ2-3; D not certain. The germline V gene has CDR1 KGHSH and CDR2 LQKENI. Trimming pared 1 base from V and 0 bases from J, leaving 5 bases between. This CDR3 region has 14 residues. CDR3 sequence reads: CASSPQRSTDTQYF. The CDR3 nucleotides read TGTGCCAGCTCACCACAACGGAGCACAGATACGCAGTATTTT.

The chain has TRBV28 and TRBJ2-7; TRBD1 matches at 7 bases. Germline trimming cut 2 bases from V and 4 bases from J; bases unmatched to any gene: 8. The CDR3 contains 15 residues. Per germline, CDR1 MDHEN and CDR2 SYDVKM. CDR3 protein: CASSLVHRDSYEQYF. Here the CDR3 DNA reads TGTGCCAGCAGTTTAGTCCACCGGGACAGTTACGAGCAGTACTTC.

J is TRBJ2-7 and V is TRBV18; perhaps TRBD2 as D (7 bases). The germline V gene has CDR1 KGHSH and CDR2 LQKENI. The CDR3 length is 15 residues. Deletions cut 5 bases from V and 6 bases from J, with 20 bases between. CDR3 DNA sequence: TGTGCCAGCTCATCAACCGTAAGGGGGGGGATCGAGCAGTACTTC. Translation gives CASSSTVRGGIEQYF.

The chain carries TRBV2 and TRBJ2-2; 8 bases line up with TRBD2. Germline CDR1 is SNHLY and CDR2 is FYNNEI. The trim removed 4 bases at V and 6 bases at J, leaving 4 bases unmatched. This CDR3 comprises 14 residues. CDR3 sequence (DNA): TGTGCCAGCAGTGCGGGAGGGGTCGCCGGGGAGCTGTTTTTT. Translation: CASSAGGVAGELFF.

The gene calls are TRBV2 and TRBJ2-5; D is uncertain. Germline values: CDR1 SNHLY, CDR2 FYNNEI. Trimming cost V 8 bases and J 5 bases, with 15 bases left between them. The CDR3 totals 13 residues. The CDR3 bases are TGTGCCAGCGTTCGGGCGGAGAGGGAGACCCAGTACTTC. Its translation is CASVRAERETQYF.

This chain connects TRBV13 to TRBJ2-1, with D uncertain. The CDR3 sequence is 18 residues long. V dropped 0 bases and J dropped 1 base, with 16 bases sitting between them. The germline CDR1 and CDR2 sequences are PRHDT and FYEKMQ (reference sequence). The CDR3 sequence: CASSLGSLTHSSYNEQFF. The CDR3 DNA reads as TGTGCCAGCAGCTTAGGGTCTCTGACACATTCTTCCTACAATGAGCAGTTCTTC.

V usage is TRBV30 and J usage is TRBJ2-7, with 9 bases that match TRBD1. Germline V gives CDR1 GTSNPN, CDR2 SVGIG (reference sequence). The J segment lost 5 bases and the V segment lost 6 bases, leaving 11 bases of the junction unmatched. The CDR3 length is 14 residues. CDR3: CACGDRVFFDEQYF. CDR3 coding DNA: TGTGCCTGCGGGGACAGGGTGTTTTTCGACGAGCAGTACTTC.

This chain links TRBV6-1 with TRBJ1-5; no definite D call. The CDR3 is 14 amino acids. Germline CDR1 MNHNS, CDR2 SASEGT. V was trimmed by 5 bases and J by 6 bases, leaving 14 bases between them. The CDR3 reads CASSLGRSIQPQHF. In DNA form, the CDR3 reads TGTGCCAGCAGTTTAGGGCGGTCTATTCAGCCCCAGCATTTT.

The CDR3 protein is CASTQRAGRNVWPQHF. As DNA, the CDR3 is TGTGCCAGCACCCAACGGGCCGGACGGAACGTTTGGCCCCAGCATTTT. V is TRBV6-6 and J is TRBJ1-5; no definite D call. Germline CDR1 reads MNHNY; CDR2 reads SVGAGI (reference sequence). The CDR3 has 16 amino acids. The ends were cut back, 7 bases at V and 9 bases at J, with 25 bases in the middle.

The chain has TRBV6-6 and TRBJ2-7; TRBD2 matches at 9 bases. CDR1 and CDR2 (germline): MNHNY, SVGAGI (reference sequence). The CDR3 has 15 residues. The J segment lost 6 bases and the V segment lost 6 bases, leaving 12 bases of the junction unmatched. The CDR3 sequence: CASRRGLAGVREQYF. CDR3 sequence (DNA): TGTGCCAGCAGGCGGGGACTAGCAGGGGTCCGCGAGCAGTACTTC.

A few counts support this clone. The chain employs TRBV13 and TRBJ2-3, with 14 bases fitting TRBD2. This CDR3 has 17 residues. Unmatched junction bases numbered 9, after V lost 3 bases and J lost 7 bases. CDR1 is PRHDT, CDR2 FYEKMQ, per germline (reference sequence). The CDR3 nucleotides are TGTGCCAGCAGCTTTAAAGGACTAGCGGGAGGAGGTAATACGCAGTATTTT. It is translated as CASSFKGLAGGGNTQYF.